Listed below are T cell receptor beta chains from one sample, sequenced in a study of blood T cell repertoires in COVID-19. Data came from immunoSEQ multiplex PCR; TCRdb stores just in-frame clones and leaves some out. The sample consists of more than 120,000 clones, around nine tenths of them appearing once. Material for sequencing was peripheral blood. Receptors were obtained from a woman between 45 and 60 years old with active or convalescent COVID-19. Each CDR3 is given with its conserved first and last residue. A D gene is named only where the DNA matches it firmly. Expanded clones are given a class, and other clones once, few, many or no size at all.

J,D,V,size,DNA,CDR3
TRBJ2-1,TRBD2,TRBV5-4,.,TGTGCCAGCAGCGTAGCGGGAGGTCTCCCATACAATGAGCAGTTCTTC,CASSVAGGLPYNEQFF
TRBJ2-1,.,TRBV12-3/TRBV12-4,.,TGTGCCAGCAGTTCCATTAGAGGTGAGCAGTTCTTC,CASSSIRGEQFF
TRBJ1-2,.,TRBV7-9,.,TGTGCCAGCAGCTTAGCGATCGGGTCAAACTATGGCTACACCTTC,CASSLAIGSNYGYTF
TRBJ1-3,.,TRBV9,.,TGTGCCAGCAGCCCTCTCGGGTGGGGGGTCTTGGGCTCTGGAAACACCATATATTTT,CASSPLGWGVLGSGNTIYF
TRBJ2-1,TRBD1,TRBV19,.,TGTGCCAGTAGTGAGGAGACAGGGGTGGTTGAGCAGTTCTTC,CASSEETGVVEQFF
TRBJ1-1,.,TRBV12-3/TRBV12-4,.,TGTGCCAGCAGTTTGGGGCCTAACACTGAAGCTTTCTTT,CASSLGPNTEAFF
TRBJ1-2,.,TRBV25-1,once,TGTGCCAGCAGTGACCCTGGGACACGAGGGACTAACTATGGCTACACCTTC,CASSDPGTRGTNYGYTF
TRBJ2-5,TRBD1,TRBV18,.,TGTGCCAGCTCACGGGCAATCAGACAGGGGGGATCGGAGACCCAGTACTTC,CASSRAIRQGGSETQYF
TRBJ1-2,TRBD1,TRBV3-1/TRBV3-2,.,TGTGCCAGCAGCCCGGGACAGGGGTATGGCTACACCTTC,CASSPGQGYGYTF
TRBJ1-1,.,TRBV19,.,TGTGCCAGTAGTATAGACAGTAACACTGAAGCTTTCTTT,CASSIDSNTEAFF
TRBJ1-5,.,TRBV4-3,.,TGCGCCAGCAGCCAAGTTACGTACACGCAGGGGAGCAATCAGCCCCAGCATTTT,CASSQVTYTQGSNQPQHF
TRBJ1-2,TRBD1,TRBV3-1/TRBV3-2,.,TGTGCCAGCAGCCCCGGGACAGGGTTTAACTATGGCTACACCTTC,CASSPGTGFNYGYTF
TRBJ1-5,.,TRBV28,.,TGTGCCAGCAGACCCTCGAGCGGTCAGCCCCAGCATTTT,CASRPSSGQPQHF
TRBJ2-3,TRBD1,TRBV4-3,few,TGCGCCAGCAGCCAAGGGAACAGGGGGAGAAATTACACAGATACGCAGTATTTT,CASSQGNRGRNYTDTQYF
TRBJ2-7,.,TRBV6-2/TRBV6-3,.,TGTGCCAGCAGTTACAACCTAGACGAGCAGTACTTC,CASSYNLDEQYF
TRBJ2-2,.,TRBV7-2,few,TGTGCCAGCAGCTTAGACTTTACCGGGGAGCTGTTTTTT,CASSLDFTGELFF
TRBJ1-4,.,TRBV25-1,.,TGTGCCAGCAGTCTTACAGGGCGGCAGAATGAAAAACTGTTTTTT,CASSLTGRQNEKLFF
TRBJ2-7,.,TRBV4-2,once,TGTGCCAGCAGCCAAGATCGCGGACACTACGAGCAGTACTTC,CASSQDRGHYEQYF
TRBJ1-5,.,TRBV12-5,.,TGTGCTAGTGGTTTATACCTCGGGGGCAATCAGCCCCAGCATTTT,CASGLYLGGNQPQHF
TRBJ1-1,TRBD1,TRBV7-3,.,TGTGCCAGCAGCCGGGCCGGGACAGTGAACACTGAAGCTTTCTTT,CASSRAGTVNTEAFF
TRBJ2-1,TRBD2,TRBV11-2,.,TGTGCCAGCAGCTTCAGCGGGGGCGTCTACAATGAGCAGTTCTTC,CASSFSGGVYNEQFF
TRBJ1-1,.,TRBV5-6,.,TGTGCCAGCAGCCCGCGGGGGTGGGGTATGAACACTGAAGCTTTCTTT,CASSPRGWGMNTEAFF